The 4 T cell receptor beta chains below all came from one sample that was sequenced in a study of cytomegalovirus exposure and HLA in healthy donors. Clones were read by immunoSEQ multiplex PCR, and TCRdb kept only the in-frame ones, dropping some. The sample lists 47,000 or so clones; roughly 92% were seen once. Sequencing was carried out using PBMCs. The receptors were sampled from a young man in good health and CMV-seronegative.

The DNA for the CDR3 is TGTGCCAGCAGCCAAGAGATGGGTGGGCCGGTCGAGCAGTACTTC. It yields the protein CASSQEMGGPVEQYF. This chain joins TRBV4-2 and TRBJ2-7; no clear D gene. Germline CDR1 is LGHNA and CDR2 is YNFKEQ. V lost 0 bases to trimming and J lost 6 bases, with 15 bases between them. The CDR3 has 15 residues.

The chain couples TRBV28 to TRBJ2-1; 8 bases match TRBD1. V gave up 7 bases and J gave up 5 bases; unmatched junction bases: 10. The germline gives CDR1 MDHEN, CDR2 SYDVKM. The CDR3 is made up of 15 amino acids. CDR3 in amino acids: CASTSSTGDNNEQFF. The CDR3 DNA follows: TGTGCCAGCACCTCCTCGACAGGGGATAACAATGAGCAGTTCTTC.

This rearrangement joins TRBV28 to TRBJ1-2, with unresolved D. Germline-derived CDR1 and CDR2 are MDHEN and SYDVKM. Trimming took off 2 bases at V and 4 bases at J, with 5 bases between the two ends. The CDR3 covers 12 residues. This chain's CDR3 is CASSLGLYGYTF. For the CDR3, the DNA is TGTGCCAGCAGTTTAGGCCTCTATGGCTACACCTTC.

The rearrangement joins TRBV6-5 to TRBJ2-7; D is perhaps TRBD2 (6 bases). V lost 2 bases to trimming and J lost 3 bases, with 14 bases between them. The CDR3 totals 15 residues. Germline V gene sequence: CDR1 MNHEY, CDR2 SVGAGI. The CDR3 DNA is TGTGCCAGCAGTTACGCCCGGGACTCGAGCTACGAGCAGTACTTC. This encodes CASSYARDSSYEQYF.